One and the same sample provided the 17 T cell receptor beta chains below, sequenced in a study of regulatory T cells in long-lasting Graves disease. Investigators prepared the TCR beta libraries by applying iRepertoire HTBI primers and Arm-PCR of CDR3 regions. In TCRdb, the multiplex PCR reads were re-called with MiXCR into one record per CDR3 protein. This table has over 500,000 distinct CDR3 sequences, about 15% appearing once. The time point denotes: newly diagnosed GD, antithyroid drugs for less than 3 months. PBMCs were the source of the RNA used for TCR sequencing. These data were also filed under a second study, of T cells in Graves' hyperthyroidism and ophthalmopathy.

Sequenced material: peripheral blood mononuclear cells (PBMCs), taken at new diagnosis, from a patient treated with antithyroid drugs. All receptors come from a woman aged 25 to 39 with Graves disease.

This clonotype was detected many times. This CDR3 is CASDRDRGETQYF. The DNA of the CDR3 is TGTGCCAGTGACCGGGACAGGGGAGAGACCCAGTACTTC. V usage is TRBV2 and J usage is TRBJ2-5; TRBD1 agrees at 10 bases. CDR1 SNHLY and CDR2 FYNNEI come from the germline V gene. The CDR3 has 13 amino acids. V dropped 9 bases and J dropped 4; count of bases not matched to a gene: 5.

This clonotype appeared many times. The rearrangement uses TRBV3-1 and TRBJ2-7; weak D call: TRBD2 (6 bases). Trimming stripped 0 bases from V and 4 bases from J, with 16 bases between. In germline, CDR1 is LGHDT, CDR2 YNNKEL (reference sequence). This CDR3 comprises 16 residues. The CDR3, as DNA: TGTGCCAGCAGCCAAGATCTGGGGTCAGGGAGGTACGAGCAGTACTTC. As protein: CASSQDLGSGRYEQYF.

This clonotype came up many times. The V call is TRBV28, the J call TRBJ1-4; 8 nucleotides line up with TRBD1. The CDR3 extends over 15 amino acids. Germline loops: CDR1 MDHEN, CDR2 SYDVKM. V lost 2 bases, J lost 7 bases, and 6 bases stayed unmatched. DNA of the CDR3: TGTGCCAGCAGTTTAGGGACAGGAGTGGGTGAAAAACTGTTTTTT. Translating it yields CASSLGTGVGEKLFF.

At least ten counts were recorded for this clonotype. The rearrangement joins TRBV3-1 to TRBJ1-1; a possible D gene is TRBD1 (5 bases). From germline, CDR1 is LGHDT and CDR2 YNNKEL (reference sequence). V was trimmed by 5 bases and J by 13 bases, leaving 17 bases between them. The CDR3 contains 12 residues. The CDR3 sequence is CASSYDQGDVFF. The CDR3 region has the DNA TGTGCCAGCAGCTACGATCAAGGGGACGTTTTCTTT.

This clonotype was counted only a few times. The chain links TRBV10-3 to TRBJ1-2; the D gene is possibly TRBD1 (6 bases). Trimming cost V 4 bases and J 2 bases, with 8 bases left between them. Germline V gene lookup returns CDR1 ENHRY and CDR2 SYGVKD. CDR3 size: 13 residues. The chain's CDR3 is CAISAGGNYGYTF. CDR3 coding DNA: TGTGCCATCAGTGCCGGGGGCAACTATGGCTACACCTTC.

This clonotype was counted ten times or more. V gene TRBV6-5 combines with J gene TRBJ2-7; 11 bases align to TRBD2. Germline V CDR1 and CDR2: MNHEY, SVGAGI. This CDR3 contains 15 residues. The V gene end was trimmed by 2 bases and the J gene end by 4 bases; junction bases not matched to a gene: 4. CDR3 loop: CASSYPSSGRYEQYF. CDR3 bases: TGTGCCAGCAGTTACCCCTCTAGCGGGAGGTACGAGCAGTACTTC.

This clonotype was picked up many times. This sequence joins TRBV20-1 and TRBJ2-1; 9 nucleotides match TRBD2. CDR3 length: 13 amino acids. The germline gives CDR1 DFQATT, CDR2 SNEGSKA (reference sequence). V lost 8 bases to trimming and J lost 5 bases; unmatched junction nucleotides: 7. DNA of the CDR3: TGCAGTCCGGCGGGAGGGCGGGACAATGAGCAGTTCTTC. It is translated as CSPAGGRDNEQFF.

This clonotype was recorded at least ten times. Germline is not matched at one junction end, which may reflect a read error. The DNA for the CDR3 is TGTGCCAGCAGTCAAGCAGGGGCAACCTATGGCTACACCTTC. It yields the protein CASSQAGATYGYTF. V is TRBV6-1 and J is TRBJ1-2; the D gene is possibly TRBD1 (6 bases). Germline CDR1 MNHNS, CDR2 SASEGT. The CDR3 covers 14 residues.

A few counts support this clonotype. V gene TRBV19 combines with J gene TRBJ1-6; unclear D gene. Germline V gene sequence: CDR1 LNHDA, CDR2 SQIVND (reference sequence). The ends were cut back, 7 bases at V and 7 bases at J, with 11 bases in the middle. The CDR3 contains 13 residues. The CDR3 region is CASKTRENSPLHF. Written as DNA, the CDR3 is TGTGCCAGTAAAACCCGAGAGAATTCACCCCTCCACTTT.

J is TRBJ2-1 and V is TRBV20-1; a weak D match, TRBD2 (5 bases). The CDR3 is 13 amino acids. V was clipped by 3 bases and J by 7 bases, with 13 bases between them. Germline V lookup: CDR1 DFQATT, CDR2 SNEGSKA (reference sequence). The CDR3 region is CSASHGGANEQFF. The DNA for the CDR3 is TGCAGTGCTAGTCATGGAGGCGCAAATGAGCAGTTCTTC.

This clonotype has more than one count but fewer than ten. V usage is TRBV24-1 and J usage is TRBJ1-5, with TRBD1 identical over 10 bases. Germline V gene lookup returns CDR1 KGHDR and CDR2 SFDVKD. The CDR3 runs 17 residues. Trimming at V came to 4 bases and at J to 1 base, leaving 6 bases not matched to a gene. The DNA for the CDR3 is TGTGCCACCAGTGAAGGGGACAGGGGCTGGAGCAATCAGCCCCAGCATTTT. This encodes CATSEGDRGWSNQPQHF.

This clonotype was recorded many times. V is TRBV12-3 or TRBV12-4 and J is TRBJ1-5; 7 positions agree with TRBD1. With V trimmed by 2 bases and J by 3 bases, 1 base remained unmatched. The CDR3 is 14 residues long. This CDR3 is CASSLQGVNQPQHF. The CDR3 bases are TGTGCCAGCAGTTTACAGGGGGTCAATCAGCCCCAGCATTTT.

The sample holds many counts of this clonotype. The V and J genes are TRBV7-2 and TRBJ2-5, with 8 bases matching TRBD1. Unmatched junction bases numbered 11, after V lost 5 bases and J lost 6 bases. Germline-derived CDR1 and CDR2 are SGHTA and FQGNSA. This CDR3 is built from 15 residues. CDR3 in amino acids: CASSPISTGVKTQYF. CDR3 nucleotides: TGTGCCAGCAGCCCCATTTCGACAGGGGTGAAGACCCAGTACTTC.

This clonotype was recorded at least ten times. V gene TRBV6-5 combines with J gene TRBJ1-1, with a possible D match to TRBD1 (6 bases). CDR1 and CDR2 from the germline V gene are MNHEY and SVGAGI. The CDR3 is made up of 15 amino acids. V gave up 3 bases and J gave up 6 bases, with 17 bases separating them. The CDR3 DNA sequence: TGTGCCAGCAGTTATTTACAGGGAAGGGCCCCTGAAGCTTTCTTT. Translated, it gives CASSYLQGRAPEAFF.

This clonotype was recorded at least ten times. The V and J genes are TRBV28 and TRBJ2-3, with 7 bases lining up with TRBD1. J gave up 2 bases and V 8 bases, and 4 bases lay outside the gene matches. Germline values: CDR1 MDHEN, CDR2 SYDVKM. This CDR3 comprises 13 residues. CDR3 DNA: TGTGCCAGCGACAGGGTAAACACAGATACGCAGTATTTT. Protein product: CASDRVNTDTQYF.

This clonotype was seen many times. CDR3 sequence reads: CASRTWGSSYNEQFF. The CDR3 nucleotides read TGTGCCAGCAGAACTTGGGGGAGCTCCTACAATGAGCAGTTCTTC. The genes are TRBV7-6 and TRBJ2-1; either TRBD1 or TRBD2 may fit D (5 bases each). The CDR3 is 15 amino acids. The germline gives CDR1 SGHVS, CDR2 FNYEAQ. V was cut by 6 bases and J by 0 bases, with 12 bases left in between.

This clonotype was observed a few times. This rearrangement joins TRBV7-9 to TRBJ2-7; 10 nucleotides align to TRBD2. V dropped 4 bases and J dropped 2; count of bases not matched to a gene: 20. The CDR3 runs 20 residues. CDR1 and CDR2 from the germline V gene are SEHNR and FQNEAQ (reference sequence). CDR3 DNA sequence: TGTGCCAGCAGCTCTACGCGGGGGGGCGGGCCTAGCGGGAGTCCCTACGAGCAGTACTTC. As protein: CASSSTRGGGPSGSPYEQYF.